Below are 19 T cell receptor beta chains sequenced from a single sample in a study of cytomegalovirus exposure and HLA in healthy donors. With 60 Vbeta and 13 Jbeta primers, the PCR was carried out. The data were produced by immunoSEQ multiplex PCR, yet TCRdb's version contains in-frame clones alone and is incomplete. This table holds about 140,000 clones, approximately 84% found once. The sequenced sample was PBMCs. Source of these receptors: a man aged 30-40 years in good health and CMV-seropositive.

The chain uses TRBV12-5 and TRBJ2-3; TRBD2 matches at 8 bases. This CDR3 comprises 16 residues. CDR1 is LGHNT and CDR2 is FRNRAP in the germline V gene. V shed 3 bases and J 9 bases; nucleotides not matched to a gene: 14. The CDR3 here is CASGFPASAGVATQYF. Here the CDR3 DNA reads TGTGCTAGTGGTTTCCCGGCTTCAGCGGGAGTAGCCACGCAGTATTTT.

The chain links TRBV7-2 to TRBJ1-4; D is unresolved. CDR3 length equals 14 residues. V lost 5 bases and J 7 bases, leaving 14 bases between the germline ends. In germline, CDR1 is SGHTA, CDR2 FQGNSA. The CDR3, as DNA: TGTGCCAGCAGCCAAAGTGGGAGAGGTGAAAAACTGTTTTTT. Amino acids: CASSQSGRGEKLFF.

The chain links TRBV11-3 to TRBJ1-1, with 7 positions matching TRBD1. The germline V gene has CDR1 SGHNT and CDR2 YENEEA. The CDR3 runs 14 residues. The V segment lost 5 bases and the J segment 1 base; nucleotides outside the gene matches: 4. DNA of the CDR3: TGTGCCAGCAGCCCGCGGACAGGGAACACTGAAGCTTTCTTT. Its protein product is CASSPRTGNTEAFF.

V and J are TRBV28 and TRBJ2-2; TRBD1 might be the D (6 bases). The germline V gene encodes CDR1 MDHEN and CDR2 SYDVKM. This CDR3 is 18 amino acids long. Trimming took off 3 bases at V and 0 bases at J, with 17 bases between the two ends. CDR3 DNA: TGTGCCAGCAGTTTTTCCCCCCGGCAGGGGCCGAACACCGGGGAGCTGTTTTTT. The encoded protein is CASSFSPRQGPNTGELFF.

The rearrangement uses TRBV6-1 and TRBJ1-1; TRBD1 matches 9 bases. With V trimmed by 4 bases and J by 3 bases, 3 bases remained unmatched. The CDR3 runs to 14 residues. From germline, CDR1 is MNHNS and CDR2 SASEGT. The chain's CDR3 is CASSVTGGDTEAFF. The CDR3 coding sequence is TGTGCCAGCAGTGTGACAGGGGGGGACACTGAAGCTTTCTTT.

The chain is built from TRBV2 and TRBJ1-1; D uncertain. Germline V gene lookup returns CDR1 SNHLY and CDR2 FYNNEI. V was pared by 6 bases and J by 4 bases, with 6 bases between. The CDR3 loop spans 11 amino acids. CDR3 in amino acids: CASRASTEAFF. The CDR3 DNA follows: TGTGCCAGCAGGGCCAGCACTGAAGCTTTCTTT. The whole variable domain, remainder taken from reference TRBV2 and TRBJ1-1, is EPEVTQTPSHQVTQMGQEVILRCVPISNHLYFYWYRQILGQKVEFLVSFYNNEISEKSEIFDDQFSVERPDGSNFTLKIRSTKLEDSAMYFCASRASTEAFFGQGTRLTVV.

The chain links TRBV4-1 to TRBJ2-7, with D maybe TRBD2 (5 bases). Germline assignment: CDR1 MGHRA and CDR2 YSYEKL. The CDR3 consists of 14 residues. V lost 1 base to trimming and J lost 9 bases, with 16 bases between them. The CDR3 loop reads CASSQVGNRRRQYF. DNA for the CDR3: TGCGCCAGCAGCCAAGTGGGGAACCGGAGGCGGCAGTACTTC.

This rearrangement joins TRBV6-5 to TRBJ1-4, with 9 positions matching TRBD1. CDR3 length: 15 amino acids. The V segment lost 6 bases and the J segment 5 bases; nucleotides outside the gene matches: 7. Germline V gene sequence: CDR1 MNHEY, CDR2 SVGAGI. The CDR3 nucleotides are TGTGCCAGCAGACCCACCGGGACAGGGAATGAAAAACTGTTTTTT. Its translation: CASRPTGTGNEKLFF.

This chain uses TRBV20-1 with TRBJ2-1, with a possible D match to TRBD1 (5 bases). The CDR3 contains 11 residues. Trimming removed 6 bases at V and 7 bases at J, with 10 bases between. Germline CDR1 and CDR2: DFQATT and SNEGSKA (reference sequence). The CDR3 protein is CSATDTNEQFF. DNA for the CDR3: TGCAGTGCCACGGACACTAATGAGCAGTTCTTC.

The chain employs TRBV5-1 and TRBJ2-3; TRBD2 agrees at 11 bases. Germline V lookup: CDR1 SGHRS, CDR2 YFSETQ. CDR3 size: 16 residues. V shed 5 bases, J shed 2 bases, and the junction held 7 bases outside the gene matches. As DNA, the CDR3 is TGCGCCAGCAGTCGCGGACTAGCGGGTAACACAGATACGCAGTATTTT. Its translation: CASSRGLAGNTDTQYF.

The chain combines TRBV6-5 with TRBJ2-7; 7 nucleotides align to TRBD1. In germline, CDR1 is MNHEY, CDR2 SVGAGI. V was pared by 6 bases and J by 0 bases, with 8 bases of the junction left unmatched. CDR3 length equals 15 residues. DNA for the CDR3: TGTGCCAGCAGCTCCGGGACAGCCTTCTCCTACGAGCAGTACTTC. This codes for CASSSGTAFSYEQYF.

This clone was detected only once. This chain uses TRBV5-6 with TRBJ1-5, with TRBD1 matching 8 bases. J was trimmed by 2 bases and V by 0 bases; bases with no gene match: 4. Germline values: CDR1 SGHDT, CDR2 YYEEEE. This CDR3 is 16 amino acids long. The CDR3 bases are TGTGCCAGCAGCTTGGGGGCAGGGGGCGGCAATCAGCCCCAGCATTTT. The encoded protein is CASSLGAGGGNQPQHF.

This CDR3 reads CASSFGQGGEQYF. The CDR3 coding sequence is TGTGCCAGCAGCTTCGGACAGGGCGGCGAGCAGTACTTC. This chain joins TRBV7-6 and TRBJ2-7; TRBD1 matches 8 bases. Trimming removed 3 bases from V and 6 bases from J; junction bases left unmatched: 4. The CDR3 is 13 residues long. Per germline, CDR1 SGHVS and CDR2 FNYEAQ. The variable domain in full, with the rest retrieved from reference TRBV7-6 and TRBJ2-7, is GAGVSQSPRYKVTKRGQDVALRCDPISGHVSLYWYRQALGQGPEFLTYFNYEAQQDKSGLPNDRFSAERPEGSISTLTIQRTEQRDSAMYRCASSFGQGGEQYFGPGTRLTVT.

The rearrangement joins TRBV7-9 to TRBJ2-5; TRBD2 matches at 9 bases. V shed 3 bases, J shed 0 bases, and the junction held 11 bases outside the gene matches. The V gene's germline CDR1 is SEHNR and CDR2 FQNEAQ (reference sequence). This CDR3 has 18 residues. CDR3 sequence (DNA): TGTGCCAGCAGCTTGGGGGCCGTGGCGGGGGGGTACCAAGAGACCCAGTACTTC. Protein sequence: CASSLGAVAGGYQETQYF.

V usage is TRBV2 and J usage is TRBJ2-7, with a tentative D call TRBD2 (5 bases). In germline, CDR1 is SNHLY, CDR2 FYNNEI. The length of the CDR3 is 12 residues. Trimming cost V 8 bases and J 1 base, with 9 bases left between them. CDR3 nucleotide sequence: TGTGCCAGCCGTCCGGGGTCCTACGAGCAGTACTTC. It codes for CASRPGSYEQYF.

The rearrangement joins TRBV28 to TRBJ2-5, with 10 bases matching TRBD1. Germline values: CDR1 MDHEN, CDR2 SYDVKM. This CDR3 spans 16 amino acids. Losses at the gene ends were 6 bases for V and 5 bases for J; bases not matched to a gene: 12. The CDR3: CASSHQTGGGEETQYF. CDR3 nucleotides: TGTGCCAGCAGCCACCAGACAGGGGGCGGAGAGGAGACCCAGTACTTC.

The chain is built from TRBV28 and TRBJ2-5; TRBD1 might be the D (7 bases). The last part of the DNA fits TRBJ2-7 better; the J call may be wrong. Germline V lookup: CDR1 MDHEN, CDR2 SYDVKM. There are 14 residues in the CDR3. Here the CDR3 reads CASSVQGGNYEQYF. The CDR3 DNA follows: TGTGCCAGCAGCGTCCAGGGGGGTAACTACGAGCAGTACTTC.

The rearrangement joins TRBV6-1 to TRBJ2-6; maybe TRBD1 (6 bases). Germline V lookup: CDR1 MNHNS, CDR2 SASEGT. The CDR3 is made up of 17 amino acids. Between the trimmed V and J ends, which lost 4 bases and 0 bases, there was a span of 13 bases. The CDR3: CASSGQGLGSGANVLTF. For the CDR3, the DNA is TGTGCCAGCAGTGGCCAGGGGCTAGGCTCTGGGGCCAACGTCCTGACTTTC.

The chain joins TRBV6-1 to TRBJ2-7, with TRBD2 matching 9 bases. Germline CDR1 is MNHNS and CDR2 is SASEGT. CDR3 length equals 15 residues. V shed 5 bases, J shed 0 bases, and the junction held 5 bases outside the gene matches. CDR3 sequence (DNA): TGTGCCAGCAGTCCTAGCGGGACCTCCTCCTACGAGCAGTACTTC. It yields the protein CASSPSGTSSYEQYF.